The 9 T cell receptor beta chains below come from one sample, sequenced in a study of shared T cell receptors in the human thymus. The protocol was immunoSEQ multiplex PCR, while the TCRdb copy is restricted to in-frame clones and leaves out a portion. The sample lists hundreds of thousands of clones, 95% occurring once. The material sequenced was thymocytes. The receptors originated from a human donor.

The chain is built from TRBV19 and TRBJ2-7, with D tentatively TRBD1 or TRBD2 (5 bases each). The CDR3 length is 14 residues. The germline gives CDR1 LNHDA, CDR2 SQIVND (reference sequence). The ends were cut back, 5 bases at V and 5 bases at J, with 16 bases in the middle. The CDR3 reads CASSLPGPLDEQYF. As DNA, the CDR3 is TGTGCCAGTAGTCTTCCGGGGCCCTTGGACGAGCAGTACTTC.

The rearrangement joins TRBV7-2 to TRBJ1-4; 9 bases agree with TRBD1. J was trimmed by 7 bases and V by 6 bases; bases with no gene match: 18. The CDR3 extends over 18 amino acids. Germline V lookup: CDR1 SGHTA, CDR2 FQGNSA. The CDR3 spells CASSIRRTGERSGEKLFF. CDR3 bases: TGTGCCAGCAGTATCAGACGGACAGGGGAAAGATCGGGTGAAAAACTGTTTTTT.

The chain uses TRBV11-2 and TRBJ2-2; 10 nucleotides match TRBD2. The germline V gene has CDR1 SGHAT and CDR2 FQNNGV. This CDR3 has 16 residues. J lost 1 base, V lost 2 bases, and 1 base had no gene match. CDR3 coding DNA: TGTGCCAGCAGCTTACGGACTAGCGGGAACACCGGGGAGCTGTTTTTT. Translating gives CASSLRTSGNTGELFF.

This chain uses TRBV4-1 with TRBJ2-7; 10 positions match TRBD2. V was clipped by 1 base and J by 0 bases; unmatched bases: 3. The CDR3 consists of 16 residues. Per the germline V gene, CDR1 is MGHRA and CDR2 is YSYEKL. CDR3 DNA: TGCGCCAGCAGCCAAGGACTAGCGGGCCTCTCCTACGAGCAGTACTTC. Translation: CASSQGLAGLSYEQYF.

The rearrangement links TRBV29-1 to TRBJ1-3; D not certain. Germline V gene lookup returns CDR1 SQVTM and CDR2 ANQGSEA. The CDR3 runs 13 residues. With 5 bases removed from V and 0 bases from J, the gap between germline ends came to 8 bases. CDR3: CSVLSSSGNTIYF. The CDR3 nucleotides are TGCAGCGTTCTTTCGAGCTCTGGAAACACCATATATTTT.

Concerning this clone itself: The same CDR3 is also encoded by other DNA sequences in this sample. The V and J genes are TRBV4-1 and TRBJ2-3, with 10 positions matching TRBD2. Germline-derived CDR1 and CDR2 are MGHRA and YSYEKL. The CDR3 has 17 amino acids. Trimming cost V 2 bases and J 0 bases; bases outside gene matches: 5. Here the CDR3 reads CASSQFQREGSTDTQYF. The CDR3 nucleotides read TGCGCCAGCAGCCAATTTCAGCGGGAGGGGAGCACAGATACGCAGTATTTT.

The V call is TRBV30, the J call TRBJ1-5; TRBD1 aligns across 8 bases. With 3 bases clipped from V and 2 bases from J, the junction kept 12 bases outside the gene matches. Germline CDR1 GTSNPN, CDR2 SVGIG (reference sequence). The CDR3 is 17 residues long. CDR3 amino acids: CAWSRRQGSFGNQPQHF. DNA of the CDR3: TGTGCCTGGAGCCGAAGACAGGGGTCGTTCGGCAATCAGCCCCAGCATTTT.

The chain uses TRBV7-8 and TRBJ2-7, with D perhaps TRBD2 (6 bases). In germline, CDR1 is SGHVS, CDR2 FQNEAQ. The CDR3 is 14 amino acids. Trimming left V 4 bases short and J 3 bases short, with 13 bases between. For the CDR3, the DNA is TGTGCCAGCAGCTCCCGACTAGATCTCTACGAGCAGTACTTC. Amino acids: CASSSRLDLYEQYF.

This chain uses TRBV28 with TRBJ2-1, with TRBD1 matching over 7 bases. This CDR3 is built from 13 residues. CDR1 and CDR2 (germline): MDHEN, SYDVKM. V lost 3 bases and J lost 4; bases outside the gene matches: 0. The CDR3 here is CASSLDRYNEQFF. CDR3 sequence (DNA): TGTGCCAGCAGTTTGGACAGGTACAATGAGCAGTTCTTC.